This T cell receptor beta chain was documented in a study of shared clonotypes between healthy human individuals. Findings and caveats of the study: Clonotype sharing among the donors was expected to vary with sequencing depth.

The germline CDR1 and CDR2 sequences are MDHEN and SYDVKM. The length of the CDR3 is 12 residues. Each PCR replicate run on unsorted PBMC took in 300 to 350 ng DNA, 25,000 to 30,000 T cell genomes. Sequencing used immunoSEQ multiplex PCR; TCRdb keeps in-frame clones, though not all of them. The table includes around 440,000 clones, around 77% detected once. As concerns this clone: The antigen is undetermined. A single base is all that separates this from a far larger clone, so a read error is likely.

The source of this sequence is a middle-aged woman in good health. Some clones in this sample may be carry-over from other donors' samples. Sequences were obtained from PBMCs. The chain has TRBV28 and TRBJ2-7; 9 bases fit TRBD2. CDR3 nucleotide sequence: TGTACCAGCGAGGCGGGGGGGCACGAGCAGTACTTC. Its translation: CTSEAGGHEQYF.